The 21 T cell receptor beta chains listed next were all sequenced from one sample in a study of graft-versus-host responses after intestinal transplantation. The method was immunoSEQ multiplex PCR; TCRdb's version includes in-frame clones alone and lacks a portion of them. The sample holds about 90,000 clones; about 95% are singletons and the top ten take approximately 0.19%. Antigens of these TCRs are unknown. Sequences were derived from unstimulated CD4+ T cells sorted from spleen or lymph node cells, sampled before transplant. These receptors were collected from a human donor who was the organ donor for an intestinal transplant.

This chain joins TRBV5-1 and TRBJ2-7; 10 positions agree with TRBD1. The length of the CDR3 is 14 residues. V lost 3 bases to trimming and J lost 1 base; unmatched junction nucleotides: 1. The germline V gene has CDR1 SGHRS and CDR2 YFSETQ. In DNA form, the CDR3 reads TGCGCCAGCAGCTCGGACAGGGGGTCCTACGAGCAGTACTTC. The encoded protein is CASSSDRGSYEQYF.

V and J are TRBV25-1 and TRBJ2-2, with D perhaps TRBD1 (6 bases). CDR3 length equals 12 residues. The V gene's germline CDR1 is MGHDK and CDR2 SYGVNS. The V end was cut by 6 bases, the J end by 5 bases, with 7 bases between. CDR3 residues: CASRRGTGELFF. CDR3 sequence (DNA): TGTGCCAGCAGGAGGGGGACCGGGGAGCTGTTTTTT.

The chain employs TRBV18 and TRBJ1-1, with D perhaps matching TRBD1 (5 bases). V lost 4 bases, J lost 3 bases, and 18 bases lay in between. The germline V gene encodes CDR1 KGHSH and CDR2 LQKENI. The CDR3 consists of 16 residues. CDR3 protein: CASSHRVSGGYTEAFF. The CDR3, as DNA: TGTGCCAGCTCACACCGCGTATCTGGGGGATACACTGAAGCTTTCTTT.

This chain links TRBV10-2 with TRBJ2-7, with a weak D call TRBD2 (5 bases). The V and J ends lost 2 bases and 6 bases respectively, with 8 bases between them. This CDR3 contains 12 residues. Germline CDR1 is WSHSY and CDR2 is SAAADI. The CDR3 loop is CASSEHGGEQYF. In nucleotides, the CDR3 is TGCGCCAGCAGTGAGCACGGAGGCGAGCAGTACTTC.

This chain joins TRBV11-3 and TRBJ2-5; 10 bases line up with TRBD1. CDR1 is SGHNT, CDR2 YENEEA, per germline. J was trimmed by 5 bases and V by 5 bases; bases with no gene match: 14. There are 17 residues in the CDR3. CDR3 region: CASSAAFPGQGWETQYF. Written as DNA, the CDR3 is TGTGCCAGCAGCGCAGCTTTTCCGGGACAGGGGTGGGAGACCCAGTACTTC.

The CDR3: CASSPQGRGGIKDEQFF. DNA for the CDR3: TGTGCCAGCAGTCCACAGGGGCGGGGGGGCATCAAGGATGAGCAGTTCTTC. The genes are TRBV6-4 and TRBJ2-1; 9 nucleotides agree with TRBD2. The V gene end was trimmed by 5 bases and the J gene end by 8 bases; junction bases not matched to a gene: 16. Per germline, CDR1 MRHNA and CDR2 SNTAGT. The CDR3 is made up of 17 amino acids.

The rearrangement uses TRBV28 and TRBJ2-5; D uncertain. The DNA matches TRBJ2-7 better at its end, which makes the J call doubtful. The germline gives CDR1 MDHEN, CDR2 SYDVKM. The CDR3 has 15 amino acids. The CDR3 region has the DNA TGTGCCAGCAGTTCATGGGGTCAATCTTCCTACGAGCAGTACTTC. Its protein is CASSSWGQSSYEQYF.

V gene TRBV4-2 combines with J gene TRBJ1-4, with 8 bases matching TRBD1. The germline V gene has CDR1 LGHNA and CDR2 YNFKEQ. The V gene end was trimmed by 1 base and the J gene end by 7 bases; junction bases not matched to a gene: 8. The CDR3 has 16 residues. The CDR3 sequence: CASSQGPDRVGEKLFF. In DNA form, the CDR3 reads TGTGCCAGCAGCCAAGGTCCGGACAGGGTGGGTGAAAAACTGTTTTTT.

This clone was observed once. The J gene is TRBJ2-3, the V gene TRBV4-1; a weak D match, TRBD2 (5 bases). CDR1 MGHRA and CDR2 YSYEKL come from the germline V gene. CDR3 length: 15 amino acids. V was pared by 2 bases and J by 4 bases, with 13 bases between. The CDR3 loop reads CASSQWGVGPDTQYF. In nucleotides, the CDR3 is TGCGCCAGCAGCCAATGGGGAGTGGGCCCAGATACGCAGTATTTT.

The V call is TRBV6-6, the J call TRBJ1-5; unclear D gene. This CDR3 has 13 residues. Trimming removed 0 bases at V and 5 bases at J, with 5 bases between. CDR1 and CDR2 (germline): MNHNY, SVGAGI (reference sequence). The CDR3, as DNA: TGTGCCAGCAGTTACTCGGCTGATCAGCCCCAGCATTTT. Residues: CASSYSADQPQHF.

The J gene is TRBJ2-7, the V gene TRBV15; 9 bases line up with TRBD1. The CDR3 runs to 15 residues. Looked up from germline, CDR1 is LNHNV and CDR2 is YYDKDF (reference sequence). The V segment lost 1 base and the J segment 2 bases; nucleotides outside the gene matches: 3. This chain's CDR3 is CATSRAGDRAYEQYF. The CDR3 DNA is TGTGCCACCAGCAGAGCGGGGGACAGGGCCTACGAGCAGTACTTC.

V gene TRBV6-1 combines with J gene TRBJ1-5; no definite D call. Per germline, CDR1 MNHNS and CDR2 SASEGT. The germline V and J ends were trimmed by 0 bases and 3 bases, with 9 bases remaining between them. CDR3 length: 15 amino acids. CDR3 sequence reads: CASSEAIGYNQPQHF. In DNA, the CDR3 is TGTGCCAGCAGTGAAGCCATCGGGTACAATCAGCCCCAGCATTTT.

This chain joins TRBV11-2 and TRBJ1-4; tentative D call: TRBD1 (5 bases). The CDR3 contains 15 residues. V shed 5 bases and J shed 0 bases, with 10 bases lying between them. The V gene's germline CDR1 is SGHAT and CDR2 FQNNGV. CDR3 nucleotides: TGTGCCAGCAGCCCAAGACAGTCAACTAATGAAAAACTGTTTTTT. Translated: CASSPRQSTNEKLFF.

The chain is built from TRBV18 and TRBJ1-5; D uncertain. The CDR3 spans 13 residues. The V end lost 3 bases, the J end lost 7 bases, and 10 bases lay between the germline ends. From germline, CDR1 is KGHSH and CDR2 LQKENI. The CDR3 region is CASSPPSGQPQHF. CDR3 bases: TGTGCCAGCTCACCGCCGTCTGGGCAGCCCCAGCATTTT.

In DNA form, the CDR3 reads TGTGCCAGCAGCCGGTCCTTCTGGGCGGCTAGCACAGATACGCAGTATTTT. It translates to CASSRSFWAASTDTQYF. The chain links TRBV4-2 to TRBJ2-3; unclear D gene. Per the germline V gene, CDR1 is LGHNA and CDR2 is YNFKEQ. The CDR3 has 17 residues. Between the trimmed V and J ends, which lost 4 bases and 0 bases, there was a span of 17 bases.

This chain links TRBV5-1 with TRBJ2-5, with 9 bases aligning to TRBD1. Germline CDR1 and CDR2: SGHRS and YFSETQ. The J segment lost 4 bases and the V segment lost 0 bases, leaving 4 bases of the junction unmatched. This CDR3 has 15 amino acids. CDR3 sequence: CASSLATGGGETQYF. The CDR3 DNA reads as TGCGCCAGCAGCTTGGCCACAGGGGGCGGAGAGACCCAGTACTTC.

The chain is built from TRBV11-2 and TRBJ1-2; maybe TRBD1 (5 bases). Germline-derived CDR1 and CDR2 are SGHAT and FQNNGV. The CDR3 sequence is 18 residues long. V was pared by 1 base and J by 3 bases, with 21 bases between. In nucleotides, the CDR3 is TGTGCCAGCAGCTTAGTGGTCGCGGTCCGAGGGGTAGACTATGGCTACACCTTC. Translating it yields CASSLVVAVRGVDYGYTF. The full variable domain, in which reference TRBV11-2 and TRBJ1-2 provide the parts outside the CDR3, is EAGVAQSPRYKIIEKRQSVAFWCNPISGHATLYWYQQILGQGPKLLIQFQNNGVVDDSQLPKDRFSAERLKGVDSTLKIQPAKLEDSAVYLCASSLVVAVRGVDYGYTFGSGTRLTVV.

The rearrangement uses TRBV11-3 and TRBJ1-1, with D unresolved. Germline-derived CDR1 and CDR2 are SGHNT and YENEEA. The length of the CDR3 is 12 residues. Between the trimmed V and J ends, which lost 0 bases and 6 bases, there was a span of 5 bases. The CDR3, as DNA: TGTGCCAGCAGCTTAGAGGCTTCTGAAGCTTTCTTT. This sequence encodes CASSLEASEAFF. Complete variable domain (other parts from reference TRBV11-3 and TRBJ1-1): EAGVVQSPRYKIIEKKQPVAFWCNPISGHNTLYWYLQNLGQGPELLIRYENEEAVDDSQLPKDRFSAERLKGVDSTLKIQPAELGDSAVYLCASSLEASEAFFGQGTRLTVV.

V and J are TRBV28 and TRBJ2-7, with TRBD1 matching over 9 bases. The V gene end was trimmed by 6 bases and the J gene end by 5 bases; junction bases not matched to a gene: 17. CDR1 and CDR2 (germline): MDHEN, SYDVKM. The CDR3 sequence is 17 residues long. The CDR3 DNA follows: TGTGCCAGCAGACCCACAGGGGGCCTCCTGTTCATCGACGAGCAGTACTTC. Amino acids: CASRPTGGLLFIDEQYF. The full variable domain, its missing parts supplied by reference TRBV28 and TRBJ2-7, is DVKVTQSSRYLVKRTGEKVFLECVQDMDHENMFWYRQDPGLGLRLIYFSYDVKMKEKGDIPEGYSVSREKKERFSLILESASTNQTSMYLCASRPTGGLLFIDEQYFGPGTRLTVT.

CDR3 protein: CASSLRGENEKLFF. As DNA, the CDR3 is TGTGCCAGCTCACTCAGGGGGGAGAATGAAAAACTGTTTTTT. This rearrangement joins TRBV18 to TRBJ1-4; TRBD1 matches 7 bases. V was clipped by 4 bases and J by 5 bases; unmatched bases: 4. The germline gives CDR1 KGHSH, CDR2 LQKENI. The CDR3 has 14 residues.

The chain links TRBV6-1 to TRBJ2-1, with 12 nucleotides matching TRBD2. The germline gives CDR1 MNHNS, CDR2 SASEGT. Germline trimming cut 2 bases from V and 8 bases from J; bases unmatched to any gene: 4. This CDR3 comprises 15 residues. CDR3 nucleotide sequence: TGTGCCAGCAGTGAAATGACTAGCGGGGGCCATGAGCAGTTCTTC. Translation: CASSEMTSGGHEQFF.